The 3 T cell receptor beta chains presented below share a single source sample, sequenced in a study of human T cells and chemical hapten exposure. Time point: patch test 3, about 24 weeks after DPC sensitization. This sample's treatment: therapeutic diphenylcyclopropenone sensitization with weekly scalp DPC. One entry per CDR3 protein results from TCRdb running MiXCR on the RACE reads. Counted here are under 200,000 distinct CDR3 sequences, approximately 30% occurring once; the ten biggest clones make up roughly 2.2%. The specimen was whole blood, collected in connection with sensitization to the hapten diphenylcyclopropenone (DPC). These receptor sequences come from a young woman with alopecia areata. Some clones in this sample may be carry-over from other donors' samples.

This clonotype has only a few counts. The chain recombines TRBV29-1 with TRBJ2-7; no firm D call. This CDR3 has 13 amino acids. The V end lost 3 bases, the J end lost 4 bases, and 13 bases lay between the germline ends. The germline V gene encodes CDR1 SQVTM and CDR2 ANQGSEA. The CDR3 nucleotides are TGCAGCGTTGATTTTGGCCTGGGATACGAGCAGTACTTC. Protein product: CSVDFGLGYEQYF.

The sample holds one count of this clonotype. V usage is TRBV2 and J usage is TRBJ2-1; 7 bases fit TRBD2. CDR1 and CDR2 (germline): SNHLY, FYNNEI. V dropped 7 bases and J dropped 8; count of bases not matched to a gene: 8. There are 13 residues in the CDR3. The CDR3 protein is CASIGGSRDEQFF. The CDR3 DNA reads as TGTGCCAGCATAGGCGGGAGCCGCGATGAGCAGTTCTTC. Using reference TRBV2 and TRBJ2-1 for the parts outside the CDR3, the full variable domain is EPEVTQTPSHQVTQMGQEVILRCVPISNHLYFYWYRQILGQKVEFLVSFYNNEISEKSEIFDDQFSVERPDGSNFTLKIRSTKLEDSAMYFCASIGGSRDEQFFGPGTRLTVL.

The rearrangement joins TRBV9 to TRBJ2-1; 12 nucleotides match TRBD2. The length of the CDR3 is 15 residues. Germline V gene data show CDR1 as SGDLS and CDR2 as YYNGEE. Trimming at V came to 3 bases and at J to 7 bases, leaving 5 bases not matched to a gene. The CDR3 DNA reads TGTGCCAGCAGCGGTGGACTAGCGGGAATAAATGAGCAGTTCTTC. Its translation: CASSGGLAGINEQFF.